The rows below give T cell receptor beta chains drawn from one sample of a study of shared clonotypes between healthy human individuals. Generated by immunoSEQ multiplex PCR, the TCRdb table keeps only in-frame clones and is missing some. The sample contains over 400,000 clones, 78% of which appear only once. Sequenced input: PBMCs. These receptors came from a middle-aged woman in good health. Some clones in this sample may be carry-over from other donors' samples. Each CDR3 is given without its conserved first and last residue.

j_gene: TRBJ1-6; v_gene: TRBV29-1; CDR3aa: SVEEGIGSPLH
j_gene: TRBJ1-3; v_gene: TRBV29-1; CDR3aa: SVDPTGAGNTIY
j_gene: TRBJ1-4; v_gene: TRBV4-2; CDR3aa: ASSQVVDRGGEKLF
j_gene: TRBJ2-3; v_gene: TRBV18; CDR3aa: ASSHGLAGGANTQY
j_gene: TRBJ2-3; v_gene: TRBV7-3; CDR3aa: ASSLSGTSTDTQY
j_gene: TRBJ2-1; v_gene: TRBV18; CDR3aa: ASSPPGLAGYNEQF
j_gene: TRBJ2-2; v_gene: TRBV30; CDR3aa: AWTRGPTGELF
j_gene: TRBJ2-2; v_gene: TRBV7-3; CDR3aa: ASSLNSLNTGELF
j_gene: TRBJ2-7; v_gene: TRBV30; CDR3aa: AWSVGLANEQY
j_gene: TRBJ2-3; v_gene: TRBV9; CDR3aa: ASSVGRGSTDTQY
j_gene: TRBJ2-7; v_gene: TRBV4-2; CDR3aa: ASSPTRGLLAGVYEQY
j_gene: TRBJ2-7; v_gene: TRBV19; CDR3aa: ASSIQSGDSYEQY
j_gene: TRBJ1-1; v_gene: TRBV5-1; CDR3aa: ASSLQAMNTEAF
j_gene: TRBJ1-2; v_gene: TRBV6-1; CDR3aa: ASSEVQGTGDGYT
j_gene: TRBJ2-7; v_gene: TRBV28; CDR3aa: ASSLVGDYEQY
j_gene: TRBJ1-3; v_gene: TRBV27; CDR3aa: ASRSTGIPGNTIY
j_gene: TRBJ1-2; v_gene: TRBV19; CDR3aa: ASRAVGTYGYT
j_gene: TRBJ1-4; v_gene: TRBV5-1; CDR3aa: ASSIGGASRDEKLF
j_gene: TRBJ1-5; v_gene: TRBV19; CDR3aa: ASSIWGTGLGNQPQH
j_gene: TRBJ2-1; v_gene: TRBV4-1; CDR3aa: ASSQPSDLRQF
j_gene: TRBJ2-2; v_gene: TRBV6-4; CDR3aa: ASRESGRASNTGELF
j_gene: TRBJ1-3; v_gene: TRBV5-1; CDR3aa: ASSSGQGNTIY